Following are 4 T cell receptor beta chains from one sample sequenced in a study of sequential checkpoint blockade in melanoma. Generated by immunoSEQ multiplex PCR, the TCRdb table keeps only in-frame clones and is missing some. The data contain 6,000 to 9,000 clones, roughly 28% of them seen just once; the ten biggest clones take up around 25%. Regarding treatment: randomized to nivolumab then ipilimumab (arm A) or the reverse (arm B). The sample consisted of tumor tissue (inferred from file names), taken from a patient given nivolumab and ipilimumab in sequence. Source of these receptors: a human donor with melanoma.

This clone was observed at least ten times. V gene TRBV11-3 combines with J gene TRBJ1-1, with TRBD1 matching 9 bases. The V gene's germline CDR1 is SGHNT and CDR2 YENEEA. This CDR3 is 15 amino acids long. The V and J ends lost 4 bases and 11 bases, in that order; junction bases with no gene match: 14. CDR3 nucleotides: TGTGCCAGCAGCTCGTCCCTCAACAGGGGGCACTCGGCTTTCTTT. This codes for CASSSSLNRGHSAFF.

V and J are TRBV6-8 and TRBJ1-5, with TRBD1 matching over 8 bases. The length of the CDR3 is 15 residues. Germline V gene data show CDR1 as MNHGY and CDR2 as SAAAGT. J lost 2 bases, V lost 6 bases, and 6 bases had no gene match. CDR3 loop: CASRQGVSGNQPQHF. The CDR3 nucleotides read TGTGCCAGCAGACAGGGGGTAAGCGGCAATCAGCCCCAGCATTTT.

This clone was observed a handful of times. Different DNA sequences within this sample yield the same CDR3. This chain's CDR3 is CASSLGQPLYNEQFF. The CDR3 DNA reads as TGCGCCAGCAGCTTGGGACAGCCACTCTACAATGAGCAGTTCTTC. V is TRBV5-1 and J is TRBJ2-1, with D maybe TRBD1 (5 bases). CDR1 is SGHRS, CDR2 YFSETQ, per germline. V dropped 0 bases and J dropped 3 bases, with 10 bases sitting between them. This CDR3 region has 15 residues.

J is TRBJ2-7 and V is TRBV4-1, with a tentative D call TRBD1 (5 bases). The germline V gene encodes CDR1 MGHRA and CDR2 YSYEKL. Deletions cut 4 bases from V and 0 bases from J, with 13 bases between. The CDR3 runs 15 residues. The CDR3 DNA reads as TGCGCCAGCAGCCGCCTTGACAGTAACTCCTACGAGCAGTACTTC. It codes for CASSRLDSNSYEQYF.